This T cell receptor (beta chain) was sequenced for a study of cytomegalovirus exposure and HLA in healthy donors. Whole-study results and caveats: In the 120 or so validation repertoires, under 95% of cluster scores exceeded 0, per a later analysis.

Germline V CDR1 and CDR2: MNHEY, SMNVEV (reference sequence). The V gene lost 2 bases and the J gene lost 0 bases, with 10 bases spanning the gap. CDR3 length: 15 amino acids. Using immunoSEQ multiplex PCR, the repertoire was profiled, and TCRdb retains in-frame clones only, with some absent. The table records some 48,000 clones, 94% of them present only once. As for this clone: Its antigen is undetermined.

The sample was PBMCs. The chain couples TRBV27 to TRBJ1-2, with D hard to call. This TCR derives from a woman under 30 in good health and CMV-seropositive. The CDR3 protein is CASSLTETSNYGYTF. CDR3 nucleotide sequence: TGTGCCAGCAGTTTAACAGAAACTTCTAACTATGGCTACACCTTC.